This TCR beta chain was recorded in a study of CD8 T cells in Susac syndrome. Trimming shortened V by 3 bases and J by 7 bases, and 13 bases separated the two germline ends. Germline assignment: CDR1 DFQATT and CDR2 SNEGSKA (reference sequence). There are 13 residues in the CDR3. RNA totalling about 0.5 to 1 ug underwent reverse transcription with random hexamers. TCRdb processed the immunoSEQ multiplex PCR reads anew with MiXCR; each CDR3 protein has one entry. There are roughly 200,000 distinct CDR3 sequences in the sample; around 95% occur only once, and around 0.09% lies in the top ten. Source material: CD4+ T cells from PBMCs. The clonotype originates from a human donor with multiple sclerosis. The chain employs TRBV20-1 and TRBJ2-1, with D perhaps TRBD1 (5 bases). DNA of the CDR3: TGCAGTGCTAGGGACATTCATGGAAATGAGCAGTTCTTC. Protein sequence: CSARDIHGNEQFF.